The clone carrying this T cell receptor (beta chain) was seen at least ten times. Template material for amplifying TCR beta CDR3 regions consisted of RNA transcripts. Using the HTBI primer set, a first-round RT-PCR was run on the TCR CDR3. MiXCR was run by TCRdb on the multiplex PCR reads, yielding one entry per CDR3 protein. The sample comprises about 290,000 distinct CDR3 sequences, roughly 15% of which are singletons, and 7.9% rests with the top ten. Criteria for exclusion of patients were uncontrolled infection, other autoimmune disease, pregnancy or lactation. CDR3 length equals 13 residues. The V gene end was trimmed by 3 bases and the J gene end by 1 base; junction bases not matched to a gene: 2. Per the germline V gene, CDR1 is DFQATT and CDR2 is SNEGSKA (reference sequence). The data are from a study of T cells in Graves' hyperthyroidism and ophthalmopathy.

This sequence originates from a woman aged 40-49 years with Graves' hyperthyroidism. The rearrangement joins TRBV20-1 to TRBJ1-1; 7 bases agree with TRBD1. The sequenced sample was blood. The CDR3 is CSARRGRNTEAFF. The DNA for the CDR3 is TGCAGTGCTAGGAGGGGGCGGAACACTGAAGCTTTCTTT.